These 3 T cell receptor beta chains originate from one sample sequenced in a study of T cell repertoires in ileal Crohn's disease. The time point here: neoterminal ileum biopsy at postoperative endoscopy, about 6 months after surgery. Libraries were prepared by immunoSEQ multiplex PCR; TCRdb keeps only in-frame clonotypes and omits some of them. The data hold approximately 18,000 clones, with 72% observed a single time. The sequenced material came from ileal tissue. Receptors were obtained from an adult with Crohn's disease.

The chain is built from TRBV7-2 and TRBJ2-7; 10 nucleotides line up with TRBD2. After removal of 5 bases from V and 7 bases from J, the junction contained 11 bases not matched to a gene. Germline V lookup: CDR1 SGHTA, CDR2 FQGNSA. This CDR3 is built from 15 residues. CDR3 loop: CASSRDSGGAKEQYF. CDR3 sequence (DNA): TGTGCCAGCAGCCGGGACAGCGGGGGGGCCAAAGAGCAGTACTTC. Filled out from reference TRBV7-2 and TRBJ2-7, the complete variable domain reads GAGVSQSPSNKVTEKGKDVELRCDPISGHTALYWYRQSLGQGLEFLIYFQGNSAPDKSGLPSDRFSAERTGGSVSTLTIQRTQQEDSAVYLCASSRDSGGAKEQYFGPGTRLTVT.

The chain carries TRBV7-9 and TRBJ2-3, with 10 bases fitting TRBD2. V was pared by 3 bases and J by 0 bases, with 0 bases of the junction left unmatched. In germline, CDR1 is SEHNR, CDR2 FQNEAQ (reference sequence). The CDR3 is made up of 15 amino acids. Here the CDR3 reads CASSLTSGSTDTQYF. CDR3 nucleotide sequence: TGTGCCAGCAGCTTGACTAGCGGGAGCACAGATACGCAGTATTTT.

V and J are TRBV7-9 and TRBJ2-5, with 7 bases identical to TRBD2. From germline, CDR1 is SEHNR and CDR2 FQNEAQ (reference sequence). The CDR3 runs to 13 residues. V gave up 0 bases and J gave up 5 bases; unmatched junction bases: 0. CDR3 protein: CASSLAGGETQYF. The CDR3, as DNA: TGTGCCAGCAGCTTAGCCGGGGGGGAGACCCAGTACTTC.